This T cell receptor beta chain derives from a study of shared clonotypes between healthy human individuals. The protocol was immunoSEQ multiplex PCR, while the TCRdb copy is restricted to in-frame clones and leaves out a portion. The table includes about 1,500,000 clones, more than 95% detected once. There are 11 residues in the CDR3. Germline V gives CDR1 MNHNS, CDR2 SASEGT. V lost 6 bases to trimming and J lost 6 bases, with 9 bases between them. Specimen: naive CD4+ T cells sorted from blood. The sample's subset: CD45RA+ positively selected. This chain uses TRBV6-1 with TRBJ2-7; TRBD2 might be the D (5 bases). This sequence originates from a man younger than 40 in good health. CDR3 DNA sequence: TGTGCCAGCAGGGGAGTTTCCGAGCAGTACTTC. This encodes CASRGVSEQYF.